These 3 T cell receptor beta chains came from one sample sequenced in a study of blood T cells in healthy people across ages (dated by TCRdb to the mid-2010s). The library was produced with 5' RACE. Sequencing took place on an Illumina HiSeq 2500. A second PCR of about 6 to 12 cycles was run with a J-beta primer mix and a sample-barcoded 5' primer. TCRdb reprocessed the public reads (quality trimming at Q25 with fastp, clone calling with MiXCR) and kept in-frame beta chains. Each record represents a unique CDR3 protein, reported with the most common genes and DNA among its rows. This sample is represented by about 1.4 million distinct CDR3 sequences; approximately 60% of them were singletons. The ten largest clones add up to 6.5% to 8% of the sample. The specimen was blood. All receptors derive from a man between 18 and 35 years old in good health.

V usage is TRBV24-1 and J usage is TRBJ2-7; 9 nucleotides agree with TRBD1. V dropped 4 bases and J dropped 8; count of bases not matched to a gene: 14. The length of the CDR3 is 16 residues. Germline V CDR1 and CDR2: KGHDR, SFDVKD. The chain's CDR3 is CATSDNRSGTGKKQYF. The DNA for the CDR3 is TGTGCCACCAGTGACAACCGTTCCGGGACAGGGAAAAAGCAGTACTTC.

The rearrangement joins TRBV27 to TRBJ1-5; D is possibly TRBD1 (5 bases). With 6 bases removed from V and 3 bases from J, the gap between germline ends came to 15 bases. This CDR3 comprises 15 residues. Germline CDR1 and CDR2: MNHEY and SMNVEV (reference sequence). CDR3 nucleotide sequence: TGTGCCAGCAGCCGAATCCAGGGATCCAATCAGCCCCAGCATTTT. Translation: CASSRIQGSNQPQHF.

V and J are TRBV29-1 and TRBJ2-7; 7 nucleotides line up with TRBD1. Losses at the gene ends were 7 bases for V and 7 bases for J; bases not matched to a gene: 13. Germline V gene data show CDR1 as SQVTM and CDR2 as ANQGSEA. The CDR3 consists of 13 residues. CDR3 amino acids: CSAPRQGNNEQYF. CDR3 nucleotides: TGCAGCGCCCCGCGACAGGGCAACAATGAGCAGTACTTC.